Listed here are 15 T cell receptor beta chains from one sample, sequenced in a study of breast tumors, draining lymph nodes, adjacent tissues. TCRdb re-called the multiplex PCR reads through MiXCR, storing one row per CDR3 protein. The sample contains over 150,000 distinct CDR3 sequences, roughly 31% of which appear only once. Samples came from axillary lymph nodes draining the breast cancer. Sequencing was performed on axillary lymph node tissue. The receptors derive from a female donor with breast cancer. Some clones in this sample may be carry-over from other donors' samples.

CDR3 in DNA: TGTGCCAGCAGTTTTGCCTCCGGAAGCGGTGAAAAACTGTTTTTT. This codes for CASSFASGSGEKLFF. This chain joins TRBV12-3 or TRBV12-4 and TRBJ1-4; D is ambiguous. Trimming removed 3 bases from V and 7 bases from J, with 15 bases in between. The CDR3 has 15 amino acids.

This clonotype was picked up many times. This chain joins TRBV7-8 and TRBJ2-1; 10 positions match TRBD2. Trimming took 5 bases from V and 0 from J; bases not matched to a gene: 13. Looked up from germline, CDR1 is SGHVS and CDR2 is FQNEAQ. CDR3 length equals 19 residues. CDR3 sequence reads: CASSRRGLAGASSYNEQFF. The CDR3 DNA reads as TGTGCCAGCAGCAGAAGGGGGCTAGCGGGAGCGAGCTCCTACAATGAGCAGTTCTTC.

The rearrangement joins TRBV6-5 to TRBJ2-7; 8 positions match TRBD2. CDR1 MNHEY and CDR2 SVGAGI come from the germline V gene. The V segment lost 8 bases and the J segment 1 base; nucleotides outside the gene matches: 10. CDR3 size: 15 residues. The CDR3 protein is CASGQRELWSYEQYF. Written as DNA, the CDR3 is TGTGCCAGCGGGCAGCGGGAGTTGTGGTCCTACGAGCAGTACTTC.

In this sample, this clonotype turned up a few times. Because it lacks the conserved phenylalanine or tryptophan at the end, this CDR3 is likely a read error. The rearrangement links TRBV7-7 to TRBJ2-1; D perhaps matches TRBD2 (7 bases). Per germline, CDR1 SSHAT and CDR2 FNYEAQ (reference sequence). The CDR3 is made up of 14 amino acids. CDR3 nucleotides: TGTGCTAGCAGCTTAATTGGGGGGGGGCAAGAGCAGTTCCTC. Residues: CASSLIGGGQEQFL.

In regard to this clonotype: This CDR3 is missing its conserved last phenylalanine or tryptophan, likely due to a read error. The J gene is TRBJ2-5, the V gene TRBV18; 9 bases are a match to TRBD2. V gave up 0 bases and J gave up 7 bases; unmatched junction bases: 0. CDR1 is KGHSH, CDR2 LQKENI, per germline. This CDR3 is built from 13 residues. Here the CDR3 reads CASSPPTSGTQYS. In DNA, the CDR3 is TGTGCCAGCTCACCACCGACTAGCGGGACCCAGTACTCC.

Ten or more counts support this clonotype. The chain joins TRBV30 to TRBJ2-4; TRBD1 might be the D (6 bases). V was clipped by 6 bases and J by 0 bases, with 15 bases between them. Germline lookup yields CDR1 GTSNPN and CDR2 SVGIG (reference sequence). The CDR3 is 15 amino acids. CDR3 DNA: TGTGCCTGCAGCCGGACAGATCTAGCCAAAAACATTCAGTACTTC. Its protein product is CACSRTDLAKNIQYF.

DNA for the CDR3: TGTGCCAGTAGTAATCCGACGTCCGGCGGAAAACTGTTTTTT. As protein: CASSNPTSGGKLFF. The chain carries TRBV19 and TRBJ1-4; D call uncertain. CDR3 size: 14 residues. Trimming pared 4 bases from V and 10 bases from J, leaving 16 bases between. Germline V gene lookup returns CDR1 LNHDA and CDR2 SQIVND (reference sequence).

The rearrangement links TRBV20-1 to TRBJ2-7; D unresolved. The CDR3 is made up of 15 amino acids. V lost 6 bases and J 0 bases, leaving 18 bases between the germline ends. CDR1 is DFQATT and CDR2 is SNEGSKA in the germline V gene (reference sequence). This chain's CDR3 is CSAASPRTGSYEQYF. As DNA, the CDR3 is TGCAGTGCCGCGTCGCCCCGGACGGGCTCCTACGAGCAGTACTTC.

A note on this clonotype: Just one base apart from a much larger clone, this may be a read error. DNA of the CDR3: TGCAGTGCTAGAGACCCCTTTATGGGCGCCTCCTACGAGCAGTACTTC. Protein sequence: CSARDPFMGASYEQYF. The chain links TRBV20-1 to TRBJ2-7; D gene unclear. V gave up 0 bases and J gave up 0 bases, with 15 bases separating them. The CDR3 is made up of 16 amino acids. Germline CDR1 is DFQATT and CDR2 is SNEGSKA (reference sequence).

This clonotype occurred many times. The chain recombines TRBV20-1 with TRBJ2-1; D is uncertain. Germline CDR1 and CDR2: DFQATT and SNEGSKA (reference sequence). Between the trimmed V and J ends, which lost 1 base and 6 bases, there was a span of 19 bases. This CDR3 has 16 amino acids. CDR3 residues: CSARADDYSGGNEQFF. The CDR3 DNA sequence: TGCAGTGCTAGAGCGGACGATTACTCGGGTGGCAATGAGCAGTTCTTC.

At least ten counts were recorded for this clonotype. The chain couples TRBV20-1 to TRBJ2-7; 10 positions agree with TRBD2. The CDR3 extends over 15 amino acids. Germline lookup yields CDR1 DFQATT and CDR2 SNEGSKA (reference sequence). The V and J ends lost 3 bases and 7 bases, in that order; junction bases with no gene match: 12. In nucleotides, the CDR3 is TGCAGTGCTAGGTCGCCTAGCGGGGGCCTCGGGGAGCAGTACTTC. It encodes CSARSPSGGLGEQYF.

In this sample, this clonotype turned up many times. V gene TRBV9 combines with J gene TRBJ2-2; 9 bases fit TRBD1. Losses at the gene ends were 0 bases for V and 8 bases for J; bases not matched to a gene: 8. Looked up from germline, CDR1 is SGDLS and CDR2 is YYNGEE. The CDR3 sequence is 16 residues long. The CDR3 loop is CASSVGGQGRLGELFF. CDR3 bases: TGTGCCAGCAGCGTAGGGGGACAGGGCCGTTTAGGGGAGCTGTTTTTT.

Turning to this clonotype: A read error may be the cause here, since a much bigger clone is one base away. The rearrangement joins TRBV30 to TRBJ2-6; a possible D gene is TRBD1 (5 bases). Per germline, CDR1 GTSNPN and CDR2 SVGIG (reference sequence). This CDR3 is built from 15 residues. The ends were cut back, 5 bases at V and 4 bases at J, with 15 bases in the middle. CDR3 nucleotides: TGTGCCTGGGGTAGGGCAGGGTCCGGGGCCAACGTCCTGACTTTC. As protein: CAWGRAGSGANVLTF.

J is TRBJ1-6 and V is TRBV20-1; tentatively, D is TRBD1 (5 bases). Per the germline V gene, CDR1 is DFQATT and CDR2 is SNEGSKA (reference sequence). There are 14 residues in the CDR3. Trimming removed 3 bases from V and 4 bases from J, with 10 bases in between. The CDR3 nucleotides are TGCAGTGCTAGTGCGACAGCGTATAATTCACCCCTCCACTTT. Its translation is CSASATAYNSPLHF.

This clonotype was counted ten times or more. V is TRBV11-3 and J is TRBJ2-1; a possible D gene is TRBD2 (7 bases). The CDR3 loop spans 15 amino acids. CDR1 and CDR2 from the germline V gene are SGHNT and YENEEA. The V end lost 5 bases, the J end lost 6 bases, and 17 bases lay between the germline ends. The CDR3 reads CASSSTGGPGNEQFF. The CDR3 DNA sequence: TGTGCCAGCAGCAGCACGGGGGGCCCGGGCAATGAGCAGTTCTTC.